This TCR beta chain is from a study of T cell responses to AZD1222 COVID-19 vaccine. Study results and caveats: Sampling captured repertoires only after the peak T cell response. Mostly white British, mostly female donors; authors suggested clonal diversity may be underestimated. Spike-wide vaccine-associated CD4 TCRs dominated at 160-218 and 743-854.

The method was immunoSEQ multiplex PCR; TCRdb's version includes in-frame clones alone and lacks a portion of them. The repertoire has approximately 140,000 clones, 70% to 90% of them found once; the top ten carry approximately 16%. As to this clone: Its antigen is not known.

The V gene's germline CDR1 is SGHRS and CDR2 YFSETQ. V dropped 3 bases and J dropped 3 bases, with 13 bases sitting between them. This CDR3 is built from 14 residues. The source was peripheral blood, collected on day 0 of AZD1222 vaccination. The rearrangement joins TRBV5-1 to TRBJ2-7; possibly TRBD1 or TRBD2 for D (5 bases each). The receptor was isolated from an adult in good health. The CDR3 nucleotides are TGCGCCAGCAGCTACGCCGAGGGGCACTACGAGCAGTACTTC. Amino acids: CASSYAEGHYEQYF.